This entry concerns a single T cell receptor beta chain. Antigen specificity is unknown. The sample is drawn from a study of OX40 agonist ivuxolimab in advanced cancers. Study-wide findings and caveats: Partial responders receiving 0.1-3.0 mg/kg showed among the lowest clonal expansion. Nonresponders included some who also had low normalized T-cell clonal expansion. Dosing at 0.1 to 3.0 mg/kg was accompanied by clonal expansion of CD4+ and CD8+ blood T cells by week 6. Expanded clones were, on average, more numerous among CD8+ T cells than CD4+.

Germline trimming cut 6 bases from V and 8 bases from J; bases unmatched to any gene: 12. The CDR3 is 15 residues long. CDR1 is MGHDK, CDR2 SYGVNS, per germline. TCRdb's table, derived via immunoSEQ multiplex PCR, lists solely in-frame clones and lacks some. Among about 70,000 clones listed, about 89% were seen once. The TCR comes from an adult with an advanced solid tumor such as melanoma, head and neck, liver or kidney cancer. The sample here was CD4+ or CD8+ T cells sorted from blood, taken in a trial of the OX40 agonist ivuxolimab. The gene calls are TRBV25-1 and TRBJ1-4, with TRBD1 matching over 7 bases. The DNA of the CDR3 is TGTGCCAGCAGCTCTTTTAGGGGGCTTCGGGAAAAACTGTTTTTT. Amino acid sequence: CASSSFRGLREKLFF.